One and the same sample provided the 32 T cell receptor beta chains below, sequenced in a study of shared clonotypes between healthy human individuals. Libraries were prepared by immunoSEQ multiplex PCR; TCRdb keeps only in-frame clonotypes and omits some of them. In the table there are roughly 1,500,000 clones, 95% to 99% of which are singletons. Sequenced material: naive CD4+ T cells sorted from blood. Subset: CD45RA+ positively selected. These receptors were taken from a man aged 30-40 years in good health.

V usage is TRBV5-1 and J usage is TRBJ2-1; 11 bases map to TRBD2. The J segment lost 4 bases and the V segment lost 4 bases, leaving 7 bases of the junction unmatched. This CDR3 is built from 16 residues. Germline assignment: CDR1 SGHRS and CDR2 YFSETQ. CDR3 coding DNA: TGCGCCAGCAGCCGGAAGGGACTAGCGGCATACAATGAGCAGTTCTTC. Its translation: CASSRKGLAAYNEQFF.

The rearrangement joins TRBV30 to TRBJ2-3, with unresolved D. V lost 6 bases to trimming and J lost 3 bases, with 16 bases between them. The CDR3 loop spans 14 amino acids. The germline gives CDR1 GTSNPN, CDR2 SVGIG (reference sequence). Here the CDR3 reads CACIYIPGTDTQYF. CDR3 bases: TGTGCCTGTATCTACATCCCAGGTACAGATACGCAGTATTTT. Full variable domain (missing parts from reference TRBV30 and TRBJ2-3): SQTIHQWPATLVQPVGSPLSLECTVEGTSNPNLYWYRQAAGRGLQLLFYSVGIGQISSEVPQNLSASRPQDRQFILSSKKLLLSDSGFYLCACIYIPGTDTQYFGPGTRLTVL.

The V gene is TRBV5-1, the J gene TRBJ2-3; the D gene is possibly TRBD2 (5 bases). The germline V gene has CDR1 SGHRS and CDR2 YFSETQ. This CDR3 is built from 18 residues. V lost 0 bases to trimming and J lost 1 base, with 18 bases between them. The CDR3 sequence is CASSLAFRSAGGTDTQYF. The CDR3 DNA is TGCGCCAGCAGCTTGGCCTTCCGGAGTGCCGGGGGCACAGATACGCAGTATTTT.

The chain joins TRBV28 to TRBJ2-7; D possibly corresponds to TRBD2 (6 bases). Germline-derived CDR1 and CDR2 are MDHEN and SYDVKM. V was trimmed by 8 bases and J by 0 bases, leaving 14 bases between them. CDR3 length: 14 amino acids. This CDR3 reads CASGGSASSYEQYF. The CDR3 DNA reads as TGTGCCAGCGGGGGGAGTGCAAGCTCCTACGAGCAGTACTTC.

The CDR3 nucleotides are TGTGCCACCAGCAGGGAGGGGTCCCGAAATACCGGGGAGCTGTTTTTT. The encoded protein is CATSREGSRNTGELFF. V usage is TRBV15 and J usage is TRBJ2-2; D might be TRBD2 (6 bases). The germline CDR1 and CDR2 sequences are LNHNV and YYDKDF (reference sequence). This CDR3 comprises 16 residues. V lost 3 bases and J 5 bases, leaving 16 bases between the germline ends.

V and J are TRBV11-1 and TRBJ2-5; TRBD1 or TRBD2 may be the D gene (5 bases each). This CDR3 is built from 16 residues. V was pared by 2 bases and J by 5 bases, with 18 bases between. The V gene's germline CDR1 is SGHAT and CDR2 FQDESV (reference sequence). The CDR3: CASSLPEGWAGETQYF. CDR3 coding DNA: TGTGCCAGCAGCTTACCAGAGGGGTGGGCCGGGGAGACCCAGTACTTC.

The V and J genes are TRBV18 and TRBJ1-1; 7 positions agree with TRBD1. Germline V CDR1 and CDR2: KGHSH, LQKENI. The CDR3 totals 15 residues. J gave up 2 bases and V 0 bases, and 3 bases lay outside the gene matches. This chain's CDR3 is CASSPPGQANTEAFF. The CDR3 DNA follows: TGTGCCAGCTCACCACCCGGACAGGCCAACACTGAAGCTTTCTTT.

The chain carries TRBV9 and TRBJ1-2; tentatively, D is TRBD1 (5 bases). The CDR3 totals 16 residues. V shed 3 bases and J shed 2 bases, with 17 bases lying between them. Germline V gene data show CDR1 as SGDLS and CDR2 as YYNGEE. The CDR3 loop is CASSEVGGYPNYGYTF. Here the CDR3 DNA reads TGTGCCAGCAGCGAGGTGGGGGGGTACCCGAACTATGGCTACACCTTC.

About this clone itself: The sample contains more than one DNA sequence encoding this CDR3. The rearrangement uses TRBV5-1 and TRBJ2-7, with 7 bases identical to TRBD1. The germline gives CDR1 SGHRS, CDR2 YFSETQ. The CDR3 is made up of 14 amino acids. The trim removed 4 bases at V and 5 bases at J, leaving 9 bases unmatched. CDR3 in amino acids: CASSLGQVADEQYF. CDR3 DNA sequence: TGCGCCAGCAGCCTAGGACAGGTGGCGGACGAGCAGTACTTC.

The rearrangement joins TRBV14 to TRBJ2-7, with TRBD2 as a possible D gene (6 bases). Trimming stripped 0 bases from V and 2 bases from J, with 17 bases between. This CDR3 comprises 17 residues. The V gene's germline CDR1 is SGHDN and CDR2 FVKESK. The CDR3 region has the DNA TGTGCCAGCAGCCAAGACCGCCCCGGGAGCCCCCCCTACGAGCAGTACTTC. As protein: CASSQDRPGSPPYEQYF.

The V call is TRBV5-1, the J call TRBJ2-5, with TRBD2 matching over 7 bases. CDR1 is SGHRS, CDR2 YFSETQ, per germline. J was trimmed by 3 bases and V by 4 bases; bases with no gene match: 12. This CDR3 has 16 amino acids. As DNA, the CDR3 is TGCGCCAGCAGCCGCCTTTCCCTAGCGGCGAAAGAGACCCAGTACTTC. Its translation: CASSRLSLAAKETQYF.

This clone is a singleton in its sample. The chain couples TRBV5-1 to TRBJ2-3, with no clear D. The CDR3 is 16 amino acids. The V end was cut by 0 bases, the J end by 3 bases, with 14 bases between. Germline-derived CDR1 and CDR2 are SGHRS and YFSETQ. CDR3 bases: TGCGCCAGCAGCTTGGATGTCCCAGCCCTTACAGATACGCAGTATTTT. Translation gives CASSLDVPALTDTQYF.

This chain uses TRBV11-2 with TRBJ2-1; TRBD1 matches at 10 bases. Trimming at V came to 4 bases and at J to 0 bases, leaving 12 bases not matched to a gene. The CDR3 is made up of 19 amino acids. Per germline, CDR1 SGHAT and CDR2 FQNNGV. The CDR3 DNA follows: TGTGCCAGCAGCTACCGTACTGGGACAGGGGCCAGCTCCTACAATGAGCAGTTCTTC. As protein: CASSYRTGTGASSYNEQFF.

The rearrangement joins TRBV11-3 to TRBJ2-2; TRBD2 is a possible D gene (5 bases). V shed 0 bases and J shed 1 base, with 6 bases lying between them. Germline CDR1 reads SGHNT; CDR2 reads YENEEA. This CDR3 is built from 15 residues. The CDR3 loop is CASSLDRGNTGELFF. The DNA for the CDR3 is TGTGCCAGCAGCTTAGATCGGGGGAACACCGGGGAGCTGTTTTTT.

The chain couples TRBV6-1 to TRBJ2-1; perhaps TRBD2 as D (5 bases). The V end lost 1 base, the J end lost 4 bases, and 11 bases lay between the germline ends. CDR3 length: 15 residues. Germline values: CDR1 MNHNS, CDR2 SASEGT. The CDR3, as DNA: TGTGCCAGCAGTGAAGGCGCTAGCCAGTACAATGAGCAGTTCTTC. Protein: CASSEGASQYNEQFF.

The chain couples TRBV18 to TRBJ2-1, with 9 bases identical to TRBD2. This CDR3 is 15 amino acids long. CDR1 and CDR2 (germline): KGHSH, LQKENI. Trimming cost V 6 bases and J 5 bases; bases outside gene matches: 8. The CDR3 DNA is TGTGCCAGCTCGGCTACTAGCGGGCCTAACAATGAGCAGTTCTTC. This encodes CASSATSGPNNEQFF.

This chain uses TRBV7-6 with TRBJ2-7; TRBD1 or TRBD2 may be the D gene (5 bases each). CDR1 and CDR2 (germline): SGHVS, FNYEAQ. The CDR3 consists of 15 residues. Trimming left V 2 bases short and J 3 bases short, with 14 bases between. The chain's CDR3 is CASSLSDSRGYEQYF. DNA for the CDR3: TGTGCCAGCAGCTTATCGGACTCTAGGGGCTACGAGCAGTACTTC.

CDR3 region: CASTPGGSNTEAFF. CDR3 nucleotide sequence: TGTGCCAGCACACCGGGAGGTTCGAACACTGAAGCTTTCTTT. The V and J genes are TRBV25-1 and TRBJ1-1; D call uncertain. Per germline, CDR1 MGHDK and CDR2 SYGVNS. V lost 7 bases and J lost 1, with 13 bases in between. This CDR3 has 14 residues.

In its sample, this clone was seen once. CDR3 DNA: TGTGCCAGCAGTTTCGCTTCAAACTATGGCTACACCTTC. Translated: CASSFASNYGYTF. The chain is built from TRBV27 and TRBJ1-2, with no clear D. Germline V gives CDR1 MNHEY, CDR2 SMNVEV (reference sequence). Trimming shortened V by 3 bases and J by 2 bases, and 7 bases separated the two germline ends. This CDR3 contains 13 residues.

This chain joins TRBV19 and TRBJ2-3, with 8 nucleotides matching TRBD1. CDR1 and CDR2 from the germline V gene are LNHDA and SQIVND (reference sequence). The CDR3 is 14 residues long. Trimming took 4 bases from V and 8 from J; bases not matched to a gene: 8. CDR3 loop: CASSKGQGPLTQYF. The CDR3 region has the DNA TGTGCCAGTAGTAAAGGACAGGGCCCCCTTACGCAGTATTTT.

This chain links TRBV29-1 with TRBJ1-4; D is ambiguous. The CDR3 consists of 14 residues. Trimming stripped 6 bases from V and 0 bases from J, with 11 bases between. Germline V gene lookup returns CDR1 SQVTM and CDR2 ANQGSEA. The CDR3 sequence is CSVASDATNEKLFF. The CDR3 nucleotides are TGCAGCGTCGCGAGTGATGCAACTAATGAAAAACTGTTTTTT.

The gene calls are TRBV7-2 and TRBJ1-4, with 7 bases matching TRBD1. The CDR3 is 12 residues long. Germline values: CDR1 SGHTA, CDR2 FQGNSA. V gave up 8 bases and J gave up 8 bases; unmatched junction bases: 5. In DNA form, the CDR3 reads TGTGCCAGCCGCAGGGGGACGGAAAAACTGTTTTTT. The encoded protein is CASRRGTEKLFF.

The rearrangement uses TRBV7-2 and TRBJ2-7; TRBD1 matches at 12 bases. CDR1 and CDR2 from the germline V gene are SGHTA and FQGNSA. Trimming at V came to 3 bases and at J to 3 bases, leaving 3 bases not matched to a gene. The CDR3 has 15 residues. This chain's CDR3 is CASSLGQGAVYEQYF. Here the CDR3 DNA reads TGTGCCAGCAGCTTGGGACAGGGGGCTGTCTACGAGCAGTACTTC.

The gene calls are TRBV27 and TRBJ2-7; D is perhaps TRBD1 or TRBD2 (5 bases each). The CDR3 extends over 17 amino acids. V was shortened by 3 bases and J by 0 bases, with 18 bases between the two germline ends. Germline V gives CDR1 MNHEY, CDR2 SMNVEV (reference sequence). Written as DNA, the CDR3 is TGTGCCAGCAGTTTTTTAACACCGACCGGGACCTCCTACGAGCAGTACTTC. The encoded protein is CASSFLTPTGTSYEQYF.

The chain is built from TRBV10-3 and TRBJ2-1, with D perhaps being TRBD1 or TRBD2 (5 bases each). The germline V gene encodes CDR1 ENHRY and CDR2 SYGVKD. Trimming cost V 8 bases and J 0 bases, with 14 bases left between them. There are 15 residues in the CDR3. CDR3 coding DNA: TGTGCCATCTCGACAGTTACTAGCTCCTACAATGAGCAGTTCTTC. This codes for CAISTVTSSYNEQFF.

The V gene is TRBV6-6, the J gene TRBJ2-7; 7 positions agree with TRBD1. Trimming removed 10 bases from V and 3 bases from J; junction bases left unmatched: 18. Germline V gene sequence: CDR1 MNHNY, CDR2 SVGAGI (reference sequence). This CDR3 comprises 16 residues. The CDR3, as DNA: TGTGCCATCACTCCTGGGGAAGGGGGCCCGCACTACGAGCAGTACTTC. It codes for CAITPGEGGPHYEQYF.

The chain uses TRBV28 and TRBJ1-3, with 7 bases lining up with TRBD1. The CDR3 spans 20 residues. The V gene's germline CDR1 is MDHEN and CDR2 SYDVKM. V was pared by 6 bases and J by 0 bases, with 20 bases of the junction left unmatched. As DNA, the CDR3 is TGTGCCAGCAGCCCTCGGGGGGGACAGCGCCCGTCTACCTCTGGAAACACCATATATTTT. This sequence encodes CASSPRGGQRPSTSGNTIYF.

The gene calls are TRBV19 and TRBJ2-1; D is possibly TRBD1 (5 bases). CDR1 and CDR2 from the germline V gene are LNHDA and SQIVND (reference sequence). V lost 9 bases and J 6 bases, leaving 39 bases between the germline ends. This CDR3 comprises 21 residues. The CDR3 DNA follows: TGTGCCAGAGTAACCCCTAGGGGCTGCCAAAGGCTGGGCCGGCTCAGCAATGAGCAGTTCTTC. It codes for CARVTPRGCQRLGRLSNEQFF. Based on the CDR3 plus reference TRBV19 and TRBJ2-1, the full variable domain is DGGITQSPKYLFRKEGQNVTLSCEQNLNHDAMYWYRQDPGQGLRLIYYSQIVNDFQKGDIAEGYSVSREKKESFPLTVTSAQKNPTAFYLCARVTPRGCQRLGRLSNEQFFGPGTRLTVL.

CDR3 DNA: TGTGCCTGGAGAAGCGGGACACTCCAGCCCCAGCATTTT. Protein product: CAWRSGTLQPQHF. This chain joins TRBV30 and TRBJ1-5; D might be TRBD1 (6 bases). Trimming left V 3 bases short and J 7 bases short, with 13 bases between. The germline V gene encodes CDR1 GTSNPN and CDR2 SVGIG (reference sequence). There are 13 residues in the CDR3.

V is TRBV28 and J is TRBJ1-2; a possible D gene is TRBD1 (6 bases). V shed 3 bases and J shed 4 bases, with 15 bases lying between them. CDR1 and CDR2 from the germline V gene are MDHEN and SYDVKM. The CDR3 is 15 residues long. The CDR3 coding sequence is TGTGCCAGCAGTTTGAGCCAGGGGCTTTCCTATGGCTACACCTTC. Protein sequence: CASSLSQGLSYGYTF.

V is TRBV5-6 and J is TRBJ1-5; D gene uncertain. V lost 0 bases and J 1 base, leaving 5 bases between the germline ends. The germline CDR1 and CDR2 sequences are SGHDT and YYEEEE. CDR3 length: 14 residues. The CDR3 bases are TGTGCCAGCAGCTTGGAACAGAGCAATCAGCCCCAGCATTTT. Translated, it gives CASSLEQSNQPQHF.

The V call is TRBV27, the J call TRBJ1-4; D gene uncertain. Deletions cut 2 bases from V and 0 bases from J, with 7 bases between. The CDR3 extends over 15 amino acids. Germline V gene lookup returns CDR1 MNHEY and CDR2 SMNVEV (reference sequence). The DNA for the CDR3 is TGTGCCAGCAGTTTAAGGGTGGCAACTAATGAAAAACTGTTTTTT. Translating it yields CASSLRVATNEKLFF.